The T cell receptor (beta chain) described here comes from a study of control samples from healthy donors and cancer patients. Trimming shortened V by 5 bases and J by 3 bases, and 8 bases separated the two germline ends. There are 13 residues in the CDR3. Profiling relied on immunoSEQ multiplex PCR, and the TCRdb table lists in-frame clones only, not all of them. The sample includes about 130,000 clones, approximately 90% of them seen just once. The sample was blood. The chain couples TRBV12-3 or TRBV12-4 to TRBJ1-5, with a weak D call TRBD1 (5 bases). The receptor was isolated from a young man in good health. Written as DNA, the CDR3 is TGTGCCAGCAGTAGGGGTCCCAATCAGCCCCAGCATTTT. This translates into CASSRGPNQPQHF.